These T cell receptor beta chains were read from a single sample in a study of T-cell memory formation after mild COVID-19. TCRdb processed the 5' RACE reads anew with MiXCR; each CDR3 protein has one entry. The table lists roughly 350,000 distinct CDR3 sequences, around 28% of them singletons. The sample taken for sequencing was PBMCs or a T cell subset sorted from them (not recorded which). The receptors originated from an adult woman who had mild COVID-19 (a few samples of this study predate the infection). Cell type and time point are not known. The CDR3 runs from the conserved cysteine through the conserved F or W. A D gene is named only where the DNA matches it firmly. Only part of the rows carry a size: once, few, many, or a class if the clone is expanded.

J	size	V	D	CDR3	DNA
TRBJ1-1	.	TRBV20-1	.	CSAFGQAVAFF	TGCAGTGCTTTCGGGCAGGCAGTTGCTTTCTTT
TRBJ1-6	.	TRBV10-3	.	CAISESRGTANSPLHF	TGTGCCATCAGTGAGTCGAGGGGGACGGCGAATTCACCCCTCCACTTT
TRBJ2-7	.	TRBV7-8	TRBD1	CASSRRTGELSYEQYF	TGTGCCAGCAGCCGTAGGACAGGGGAGCTGTCCTACGAGCAGTACTTC
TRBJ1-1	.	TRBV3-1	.	CASSQALISTTEAFF	TGTGCCAGCAGCCAAGCCTTAATTTCTACCACTGAAGCTTTCTTT
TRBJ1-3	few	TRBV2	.	CASSEAGGWETSGNTIYF	TGTGCCAGCAGTGAAGCGGGGGGGTGGGAAACCTCTGGAAACACCATATATTTT
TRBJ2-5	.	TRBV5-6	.	CASSSEYAAGRETQYF	TGTGCCAGCAGCTCTGAATATGCGGCGGGGCGAGAGACCCAGTACTTC
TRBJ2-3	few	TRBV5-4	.	CASSPVGDTQYF	TGTGCCAGCAGCCCGGTGGGAGATACGCAGTATTTT
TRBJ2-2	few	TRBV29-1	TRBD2	CSVEDTGGPKLFF	TGCAGCGTTGAAGATACGGGGGGGCCGAAGCTGTTTTTT
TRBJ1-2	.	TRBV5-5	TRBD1	CASSPGQGRGNYGYTF	TGTGCCAGCAGCCCCGGACAGGGAAGAGGGAACTATGGCTACACCTTC
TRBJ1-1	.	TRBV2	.	CASLGQQVMNTEAFF	TGTGCCAGCCTGGGACAACAAGTTATGAACACTGAAGCTTTCTTT
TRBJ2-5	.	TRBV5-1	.	CASSLELGGETQYF	TGCGCCAGCAGCTTGGAGCTGGGCGGGGAGACCCAGTACTTC
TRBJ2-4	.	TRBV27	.	CASTLRGIEAKNIQYF	TGTGCCAGCACCCTCCGGGGGATTGAGGCCAAAAACATTCAGTACTTC
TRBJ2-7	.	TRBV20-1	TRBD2	CSARGEGYEQYF	TGCAGTGCTAGAGGGGAGGGCTACGAGCAGTACTTC
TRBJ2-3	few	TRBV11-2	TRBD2	CASSLDTAVSGVADTQYF	TGTGCCAGCAGCTTAGATACCGCGGTCAGCGGGGTAGCAGATACGCAGTATTTT
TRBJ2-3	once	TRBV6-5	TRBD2	CASSLTGLAGGNTQYF	TGTGCCAGCAGTTTAACGGGACTAGCGGGGGGGAATACGCAGTATTTT
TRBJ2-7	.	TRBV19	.	CASSVETGSTYEQYF	TGTGCCAGTAGTGTGGAGACGGGGAGTACCTACGAGCAGTACTTC
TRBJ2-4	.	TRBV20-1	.	CSASGLANIQYF	TGCAGTGCTAGCGGTCTAGCGAACATTCAGTACTTC
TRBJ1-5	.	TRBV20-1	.	CSARAVGHSNQPQHF	TGCAGTGCTAGAGCGGTAGGGCACAGCAATCAGCCCCAGCATTTT
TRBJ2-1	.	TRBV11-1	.	CASTTSGGSYNEQFF	TGTGCCAGCACAACCTCAGGAGGGTCCTACAATGAGCAGTTCTTC
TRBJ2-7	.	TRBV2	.	CASGIGLEQYF	TGTGCCAGCGGGATCGGTCTCGAGCAGTACTTC
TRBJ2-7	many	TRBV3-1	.	CASSQGTVRDEQYF	TGTGCCAGCAGCCAAGGGACCGTGAGGGACGAGCAGTACTTC
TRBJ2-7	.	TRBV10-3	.	CAIRKDWPYEQYF	TGTGCCATCAGGAAGGACTGGCCTTACGAGCAGTACTTC
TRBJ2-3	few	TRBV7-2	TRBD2	CASSPGGLAGDTQYF	TGTGCCAGCAGCCCCGGAGGGCTAGCGGGGGATACGCAGTATTTT
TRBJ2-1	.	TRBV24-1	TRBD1	CATSDPGQKKNEQFF	TGTGCCACCAGTGATCCGGGACAGAAGAAGAATGAGCAGTTCTTC
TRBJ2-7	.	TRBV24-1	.	CATSDWRGGEQYF	TGTGCCACCAGTGATTGGAGGGGTGGAGAGCAGTACTTC
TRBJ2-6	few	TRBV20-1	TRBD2	CSAITSGAHRPGANVLTF	TGCAGTGCTATAACTAGCGGGGCTCATCGACCTGGGGCCAACGTCCTGACTTTC
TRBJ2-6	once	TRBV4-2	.	CASSQDVTLSGANVLTF	TGTGCCAGCAGCCAAGATGTCACCCTCTCTGGGGCCAACGTCCTGACTTTC
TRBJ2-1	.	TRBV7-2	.	CASSLAYRNEQFF	TGTGCCAGCAGCTTAGCCTATCGAAATGAGCAGTTCTTC
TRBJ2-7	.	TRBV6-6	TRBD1	CASSSIDRGRSEQYF	TGTGCCAGCAGTTCAATCGACAGGGGAAGATCCGAGCAGTACTTC
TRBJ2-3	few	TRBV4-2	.	CASSPWSGDTQYF	TGTGCCAGCAGCCCCTGGAGTGGAGATACGCAGTATTTT
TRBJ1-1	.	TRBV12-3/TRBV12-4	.	CASSLAGRVNTEAFF	TGTGCCAGCAGTTTGGCAGGAAGAGTGAACACTGAAGCTTTCTTT
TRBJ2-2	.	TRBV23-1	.	CASSQPLIPSRTGELFF	TGCGCCAGCAGTCAACCCCTTATCCCCAGTCGGACCGGGGAGCTGTTTTTT
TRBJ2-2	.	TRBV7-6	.	CASIPQGGDTGELFF	TGTGCCAGCATTCCTCAGGGCGGGGACACCGGGGAGCTGTTTTTT
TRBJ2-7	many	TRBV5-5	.	CASSDTYEQYF	TGTGCCAGCAGCGACACCTACGAGCAGTACTTC
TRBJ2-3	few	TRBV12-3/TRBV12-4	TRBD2	CASSGRASGGTDTQYF	TGTGCCAGCAGCGGTCGGGCTAGCGGGGGCACAGATACGCAGTATTTT
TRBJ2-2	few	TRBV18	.	CASSPLVGIGAGELFF	TGTGCCAGCTCACCACTGGTAGGGATTGGAGCCGGGGAGCTGTTTTTT
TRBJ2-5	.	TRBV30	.	CAWSSPTRQETQYF	TGTGCCTGGAGTTCACCGACAAGACAAGAGACCCAGTACTTC
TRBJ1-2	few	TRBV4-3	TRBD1	CASSQGDRGPLLGGYTF	TGCGCCAGCAGCCAAGGAGACAGGGGACCGCTCCTCGGGGGCTACACCTTC
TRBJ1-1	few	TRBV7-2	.	CASSLEGTRTRNTEAFF	TGTGCCAGCAGCTTAGAAGGAACGCGGACAAGGAACACTGAAGCTTTCTTT
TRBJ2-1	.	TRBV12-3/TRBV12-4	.	CASSSVREQFF	TGTGCCAGCAGTTCGGTCCGTGAGCAGTTCTTC
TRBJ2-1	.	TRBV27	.	CASMTNGGNEQFF	TGTGCCAGCATGACCAACGGGGGCAATGAGCAGTTCTTC
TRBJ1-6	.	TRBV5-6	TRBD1	CASSPRQGKWESPLHF	TGTGCCAGCAGCCCGAGACAGGGGAAGTGGGAATCACCCCTCCACTTT
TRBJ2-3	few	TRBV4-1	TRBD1	CASSQDPRGRDTQYF	TGCGCCAGCAGCCAAGACCCCAGGGGGCGAGATACGCAGTATTTT
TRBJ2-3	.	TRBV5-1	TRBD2	CASSSDPSGSPPDTQYF	TGCGCCAGCAGCTCGGACCCTAGCGGGAGCCCCCCAGATACGCAGTATTTT
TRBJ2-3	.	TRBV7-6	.	CASSLQTLSTDTQYF	TGTGCCAGCAGCCTACAGACTCTTAGCACAGATACGCAGTATTTT
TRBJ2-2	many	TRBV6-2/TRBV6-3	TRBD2	CASILTPGLGATGELFF	TGTGCCAGCATTTTAACCCCGGGACTAGGGGCCACCGGGGAGCTGTTTTTT
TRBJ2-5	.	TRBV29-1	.	CSVEDDGLSTYQETQYF	TGCAGCGTTGAAGATGATGGACTCTCTACTTACCAAGAGACCCAGTACTTC
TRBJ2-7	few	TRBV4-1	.	CASSQDGDTRFEQYF	TGCGCCAGCAGCCAAGACGGGGATACTCGGTTCGAGCAGTACTTC
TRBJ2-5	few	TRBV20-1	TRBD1	CSARDKSRTGGETQYF	TGCAGTGCTAGAGATAAGTCGCGGACAGGCGGTGAGACCCAGTACTTC
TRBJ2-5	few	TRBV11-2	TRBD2	CASSPIRPGTSGTKTQYF	TGTGCCAGCAGCCCAATACGTCCCGGGACTAGCGGAACTAAGACCCAGTACTTC
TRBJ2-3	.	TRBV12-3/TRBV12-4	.	CASSFRGGADTQYF	TGTGCCAGCAGTTTCAGGGGTGGGGCAGATACGCAGTATTTT
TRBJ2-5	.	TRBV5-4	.	CASSLVGGGETQYF	TGTGCCAGCAGCTTGGTGGGGGGTGGAGAGACCCAGTACTTC
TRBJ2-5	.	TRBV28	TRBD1	CASSLTLPDRGLGTQYF	TGTGCCAGCAGTTTGACTCTTCCAGACAGGGGGCTCGGGACCCAGTACTTC
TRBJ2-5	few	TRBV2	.	CASTGEETQYF	TGTGCCAGTACGGGGGAAGAGACCCAGTACTTC
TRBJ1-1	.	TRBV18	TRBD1	CASSRDRGNTEAFF	TGTGCCAGCTCCCGAGACAGGGGGAACACTGAAGCTTTCTTT
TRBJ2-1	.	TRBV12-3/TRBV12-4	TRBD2	CASSLSGGFYVQGQFF	TGTGCCAGCAGCCTGTCGGGAGGATTCTACGTCCAAGGGCAGTTCTTC